Each of the 26 T cell receptor beta chains below was sequenced from the same sample in a study of Ad26.COV2.S vaccination and SARS-CoV-2 variants. Treatment defined: about 20 received Ad26.COV2.S at low or high dose, single or two shots; 5 received placebo; per-sample allocation not given. Material that was analyzed had been drawn on day 63 after the first vaccine or placebo injection. Sequencing used immunoSEQ multiplex PCR; TCRdb keeps in-frame clones, though not all of them. Seen here are more than 300,000 clones, about 88% observed once, and the top ten hold approximately 12%. Here the sequenced sample was peripheral blood, taken in a trial of Ad26.COV2.S vaccine versus placebo. The receptors were gathered from a person aged 18-60 years who received the Ad26.COV2.S COVID-19 vaccine or a placebo.

On this clone: Different DNA sequences within this sample yield the same CDR3. This chain joins TRBV7-2 and TRBJ1-1, with D hard to call. CDR3 length: 13 amino acids. Looked up from germline, CDR1 is SGHTA and CDR2 is FQGNSA. V was pared by 0 bases and J by 1 base, with 3 bases between. This CDR3 is CASSLAGNTEAFF. CDR3 bases: TGTGCCAGCAGCTTAGCAGGGAACACTGAAGCTTTCTTT.

The chain employs TRBV7-9 and TRBJ1-5; 8 bases line up with TRBD1. The CDR3 covers 13 residues. Losses at the gene ends were 4 bases for V and 5 bases for J; bases not matched to a gene: 1. Germline V CDR1 and CDR2: SEHNR, FQNEAQ (reference sequence). Written as DNA, the CDR3 is TGTGCCAGCAGCTCACAGGGGGATCAGCCCCAGCATTTT. This translates into CASSSQGDQPQHF.

The V and J genes are TRBV5-5 and TRBJ1-3; TRBD1 matches 7 bases. This CDR3 spans 16 amino acids. Germline V gives CDR1 SGHKS, CDR2 YYEKEE (reference sequence). Germline trimming cut 0 bases from V and 0 bases from J; bases unmatched to any gene: 3. The CDR3 DNA follows: TGTGCCAGCAGCTTGGAGGGGGCCAACTCTGGAAACACCATATATTTT. This translates into CASSLEGANSGNTIYF.

The gene calls are TRBV4-3 and TRBJ2-1, with 7 bases fitting TRBD2. Losses at the gene ends were 0 bases for V and 5 bases for J; bases not matched to a gene: 7. Germline loops: CDR1 LGHNA, CDR2 YSLEER. CDR3 length equals 16 residues. The CDR3, as DNA: TGCGCCAGCAGCCAAGAACCTAGCGGCTTCAACAATGAGCAGTTCTTC. Translated: CASSQEPSGFNNEQFF.

J is TRBJ2-3 and V is TRBV7-2; 9 bases map to TRBD2. Per the germline V gene, CDR1 is SGHTA and CDR2 is FQGNSA. The junction had 15 bases not matched to a gene; V was cut back by 6 bases and J by 5 bases. The CDR3 consists of 17 residues. DNA of the CDR3: TGTGCCAGCAGACCGGGTTGGGCTAGCGGGAATGTAGATACGCAGTATTTT. Its translation: CASRPGWASGNVDTQYF.

V usage is TRBV28 and J usage is TRBJ2-7; 7 bases are a match to TRBD1. CDR1 and CDR2 from the germline V gene are MDHEN and SYDVKM. This CDR3 contains 13 residues. J lost 0 bases, V lost 11 bases, and 7 bases had no gene match. The CDR3 sequence is CASWTGSSYEQYF. The DNA of the CDR3 is TGTGCCTCCTGGACAGGTAGCTCCTACGAGCAGTACTTC.

The genes are TRBV2 and TRBJ1-2, with 7 bases fitting TRBD1. V was clipped by 6 bases and J by 7 bases; unmatched bases: 11. CDR1 and CDR2 from the germline V gene are SNHLY and FYNNEI. The CDR3 extends over 14 amino acids. Here the CDR3 DNA reads TGTGCCAGCAGGGAGGACAGGATCGAGGGTGGCTACACCTTC. It specifies CASREDRIEGGYTF.

The rearrangement uses TRBV29-1 and TRBJ2-7, with 9 nucleotides matching TRBD1. V was clipped by 3 bases and J by 3 bases; unmatched bases: 3. The CDR3 has 13 amino acids. CDR1 is SQVTM, CDR2 ANQGSEA, per germline. In nucleotides, the CDR3 is TGCAGCGTTGACGGGACAGGGTTCTACGAGCAGTACTTC. The encoded protein is CSVDGTGFYEQYF.

The chain has TRBV2 and TRBJ2-2, with D perhaps given as TRBD1 or TRBD2 (5 bases each). V was trimmed by 7 bases and J by 7 bases, leaving 16 bases between them. This CDR3 spans 14 amino acids. Per the germline V gene, CDR1 is SNHLY and CDR2 is FYNNEI. DNA for the CDR3: TGTGCCAGCAACCCCGGGACGGAGAGCGGGGAGCTGTTTTTT. It translates to CASNPGTESGELFF.

The chain carries TRBV6-4 and TRBJ2-7; D remains unclear. Trimming pared 4 bases from V and 7 bases from J, leaving 2 bases between. CDR1 MRHNA and CDR2 SNTAGT come from the germline V gene. This CDR3 comprises 9 residues. In nucleotides, the CDR3 is TGTGCCAGCAGTGGTGAGCAGTACTTC. The encoded protein is CASSGEQYF.

The J gene is TRBJ1-6, the V gene TRBV3-1 (or the pseudogene TRBV3-2); D is possibly TRBD1 (6 bases). CDR1 is LGHDT and CDR2 is YNNKEL in the germline V gene (reference sequence). V was pared by 8 bases and J by 7 bases, with 15 bases between. The CDR3 runs 14 residues. CDR3: CASSNQGRNSPLHF. Written as DNA, the CDR3 is TGTGCCAGCTCTAATCAGGGGCGAAATTCACCCCTCCACTTT.

The genes are TRBV6-5 and TRBJ2-7, with D possibly matching TRBD1 (5 bases). Trimming took 6 bases from V and 0 from J, leaving 12 bases between them. Germline-derived CDR1 and CDR2 are MNHEY and SVGAGI. The length of the CDR3 is 14 residues. The CDR3 loop is CASRTMTVSYEQYF. The DNA of the CDR3 is TGTGCCAGCAGAACCATGACAGTCTCCTACGAGCAGTACTTC.

The gene calls are TRBV6-2 or TRBV6-3 and TRBJ1-5; 7 bases match TRBD1. CDR3 length equals 15 residues. After removal of 0 bases from V and 5 bases from J, the junction contained 4 bases not matched to a gene. Per the germline V gene, CDR1 is MNHEY and CDR2 is SVGEGT. As DNA, the CDR3 is TGTGCCAGCAGTTACTCGTGGGACAGTGATCAGCCCCAGCATTTT. Translation: CASSYSWDSDQPQHF.

This chain joins TRBV6-1 and TRBJ1-2; 9 bases fit TRBD1. CDR1 is MNHNS and CDR2 is SASEGT in the germline V gene. J lost 2 bases, V lost 4 bases, and 11 bases had no gene match. CDR3 length: 17 amino acids. Here the CDR3 reads CASSARQGVTENYGYTF. In DNA form, the CDR3 reads TGTGCCAGCAGTGCCAGACAGGGGGTGACCGAAAACTATGGCTACACCTTC.

J is TRBJ2-1 and V is TRBV29-1; D gene uncertain. Trimming removed 7 bases from V and 5 bases from J, with 9 bases in between. Germline loops: CDR1 SQVTM, CDR2 ANQGSEA. This CDR3 spans 11 amino acids. In nucleotides, the CDR3 is TGCAGCGCCGAGAAACACAATGAGCAGTTCTTC. This codes for CSAEKHNEQFF.

This clone was found once. V and J are TRBV5-1 and TRBJ1-1, with 8 bases that match TRBD1. The CDR3 is made up of 14 amino acids. Germline CDR1 reads SGHRS; CDR2 reads YFSETQ. Losses at the gene ends were 3 bases for V and 1 base for J; bases not matched to a gene: 2. The CDR3 DNA reads TGCGCCAGCAGCTCCGGGACAGGGAACACTGAAGCTTTCTTT. Translation gives CASSSGTGNTEAFF.

This sequence joins TRBV7-6 and TRBJ2-3, with 11 bases lining up with TRBD2. J lost 5 bases, V lost 1 base, and 2 bases had no gene match. CDR3 length equals 15 residues. The germline V gene encodes CDR1 SGHVS and CDR2 FNYEAQ. For the CDR3, the DNA is TGTGCCAGCAGCTTAGAGACTAGCGGGATAGATACGCAGTATTTT. Protein: CASSLETSGIDTQYF.

The chain couples TRBV23-1 to TRBJ1-4, with TRBD1 as a possible D gene (5 bases). TRBV23-1 is an open reading frame whose function is uncertain. This CDR3 spans 14 amino acids. V lost 7 bases, J lost 5 bases, and 14 bases lay in between. As DNA, the CDR3 is TGCGCCAGCACCCCCCTCTGGGGGAATGAAAAACTGTTTTTT. Translation gives CASTPLWGNEKLFF.

The chain couples TRBV5-1 to TRBJ2-7; TRBD1 matches 8 bases. Germline CDR1 and CDR2: SGHRS and YFSETQ. The CDR3 is 13 amino acids. Trimming cost V 4 bases and J 6 bases; bases outside gene matches: 6. CDR3 residues: CASSMTGESEQYF. CDR3 sequence (DNA): TGCGCCAGCAGCATGACAGGGGAAAGCGAGCAGTACTTC.

V gene TRBV7-3 combines with J gene TRBJ2-3; D gene uncertain. The CDR3 is 16 residues long. Between the trimmed V and J ends, which lost 1 base and 5 bases, there was a span of 16 bases. Looked up from germline, CDR1 is SGHTA and CDR2 is FQGTGA. This chain's CDR3 is CASSLSGGRRGDTQYF. The CDR3 bases are TGTGCCAGCAGCTTAAGTGGCGGACGAAGAGGAGATACGCAGTATTTT.

CDR3 nucleotide sequence: TGTGCCACTATGTCTAAACTGAACACTGAAGCTTTCTTT. It codes for CATMSKLNTEAFF. The V gene is TRBV24-1, the J gene TRBJ1-1; D gene unclear. The V end lost 10 bases, the J end lost 0 bases, and 11 bases lay between the germline ends. The CDR3 loop spans 13 amino acids. The germline V gene has CDR1 KGHDR and CDR2 SFDVKD.

V is TRBV3-1 (or the pseudogene TRBV3-2) and J is TRBJ1-1; D call uncertain. The length of the CDR3 is 13 residues. With 4 bases removed from V and 1 base from J, the gap between germline ends came to 7 bases. The germline V gene has CDR1 LGHDT and CDR2 YNNKEL (reference sequence). The CDR3 region has the DNA TGTGCCAGCAGCCCAGGTTGGAACACTGAAGCTTTCTTT. The encoded protein is CASSPGWNTEAFF.

This chain joins TRBV7-2 and TRBJ2-7, with a possible D match to TRBD2 (6 bases). The germline V gene encodes CDR1 SGHTA and CDR2 FQGNSA. The CDR3 covers 16 residues. V shed 2 bases and J shed 3 bases, with 17 bases lying between them. The CDR3 coding sequence is TGTGCCAGCAGCTTAAGCCCTAGACTAGAGTACTACGAGCAGTACTTC. Encoded protein: CASSLSPRLEYYEQYF.

A single count supports this clone. V gene TRBV2 combines with J gene TRBJ2-3; TRBD2 matches at 11 bases. The germline V gene encodes CDR1 SNHLY and CDR2 FYNNEI. The CDR3 totals 16 residues. V was pared by 6 bases and J by 4 bases, with 9 bases of the junction left unmatched. The CDR3 sequence: CASRRVSGGAADTQYF. As DNA, the CDR3 is TGTGCCAGCAGGCGAGTTAGCGGGGGGGCTGCAGATACGCAGTATTTT.

The V and J genes are TRBV7-5 and TRBJ1-5; TRBD1 is taken as the D call from the table, unchecked against the DNA. TRBV7-5 counts as a pseudogene. This CDR3 is built from 19 residues. CDR3: CARSLRGRKPFWGNQPQHF. DNA for the CDR3: TGTGCCAGAAGCTTAAGGGGCAGGAAACCTTTCTGGGGCAATCAGCCCCAGCATTTT.

The gene calls are TRBV19 and TRBJ1-5; D ambiguous. Germline V gene data show CDR1 as LNHDA and CDR2 as SQIVND (reference sequence). V gave up 6 bases and J gave up 5 bases, with 11 bases separating them. This CDR3 is 13 amino acids long. DNA for the CDR3: TGTGCCAGTAGCCCTCAGCGGGATCAGCCCCAGCATTTT. Encoded protein: CASSPQRDQPQHF.